This T cell receptor beta chain was recorded in a study of glioma-infiltrating T cells. Using RNA template, CDR3s of TCR alpha and beta were amplified with iRepertoire arm-PCR. For one-step reverse transcription and amplification, 100-400 ng of tissue mRNA or PBMC total RNA was used. TCRdb processed the multiplex PCR reads anew with MiXCR; each CDR3 protein has one entry. The data contain some 85,000 distinct CDR3 sequences, approximately 22% of them singletons. Concerning this clonotype: Its antigen is unknown.

General observations from the study: Gliomas, especially low-grade, showed above-expected tissue-blood divergence; non-neoplastic patients showed below. Very few CDR3 sequences were shared between tissue and blood.

CDR3 length: 15 amino acids. J was trimmed by 7 bases and V by 6 bases; bases with no gene match: 9. The sequenced material came from glioma tissue, nonneoplastic brain tissue, or PBMCs (not recorded which). The TCR was taken from a human donor with low-grade glioma or glioblastoma, undergoing nonglioma brain surgery, or in good health (not recorded which). V usage is TRBV12-3 or TRBV12-4 and J usage is TRBJ1-6, with 7 nucleotides matching TRBD1. The CDR3 loop is CASSWDRSKNSPLHF. The CDR3 DNA sequence: TGTGCCAGCAGCTGGGACAGATCTAAGAATTCACCCCTCCACTTT.